The 6 T cell receptor beta chains below all came from one sample that was sequenced in a study of T cell repertoires in cytomegalovirus infection. TCRdb reprocessed the reads via MiXCR and lists one record per CDR3 protein. The sample carries under 300,000 distinct CDR3 sequences, 10% to 15% recorded once. The sequencing sample was made of PBMCs. These TCRs come from a human donor in good health (CMV status not recorded). Some clones in this sample may be carry-over from other donors' samples.

This clonotype was seen ten or more times. This chain uses TRBV7-9 with TRBJ1-2, with D unclear. This CDR3 comprises 12 residues. The ends were cut back, 7 bases at V and 5 bases at J, with 11 bases in the middle. CDR1 SEHNR and CDR2 FQNEAQ come from the germline V gene (reference sequence). Here the CDR3 reads CASTSANYGYTF. The CDR3 DNA follows: TGTGCCAGCACCTCTGCAAATTATGGCTACACCTTC.

This clonotype was found many times. This chain uses TRBV5-6 with TRBJ2-7; D is perhaps TRBD1 (5 bases). The CDR3 runs to 15 residues. The ends were cut back, 0 bases at V and 0 bases at J, with 10 bases in the middle. Germline CDR1 SGHDT, CDR2 YYEEEE. The CDR3 sequence is CASSLALGDSYEQYF. In DNA, the CDR3 is TGTGCCAGCAGCTTGGCTCTAGGGGACTCCTACGAGCAGTACTTC.

The V and J genes are TRBV12-3 or TRBV12-4 and TRBJ2-2, with D unclear. This CDR3 is built from 14 residues. V lost 3 bases and J 6 bases, leaving 11 bases between the germline ends. Written as DNA, the CDR3 is TGTGCCAGCAGTTTTCCCACCCCGGCCGGGGAGCTGTTTTTT. Its protein is CASSFPTPAGELFF.

This clonotype was detected many times. The V gene is TRBV25-1, the J gene TRBJ1-6, with D unresolved. This CDR3 contains 12 residues. V was clipped by 11 bases and J by 8 bases, with 13 bases between them. Germline V CDR1 and CDR2: MGHDK, SYGVNS. The CDR3 coding sequence is TGTGCCGCGGGATCGGGGTATTCACCCCTCCACTTT. Translated, it gives CAAGSGYSPLHF.

The V and J genes are TRBV20-1 and TRBJ2-1; D unresolved. Germline lookup yields CDR1 DFQATT and CDR2 SNEGSKA (reference sequence). Trimming stripped 5 bases from V and 0 bases from J, with 11 bases between. The CDR3 has 14 residues. CDR3 residues: CSALPTSSYNEQFF. The CDR3 DNA follows: TGCAGTGCTCTGCCGACGAGCTCCTACAATGAGCAGTTCTTC.

This clonotype came up many times. The chain employs TRBV7-6 and TRBJ2-7; maybe TRBD2 (6 bases). Germline CDR1 and CDR2: SGHVS and FNYEAQ. The ends were cut back, 5 bases at V and 6 bases at J, with 17 bases in the middle. The CDR3 covers 14 residues. The CDR3 sequence is CASSPQEGRFEQYF. The DNA for the CDR3 is TGTGCCAGCAGCCCCCAGGAGGGGCGGTTCGAGCAGTACTTC.